This TCR beta chain was sequenced during a study of identical twins. The study, taken as a whole, reports: Memory repertoires lacked the insertion deficit that abundant cord blood beta clonotypes showed.

As for this clonotype: Its antigen is undetermined.

Via MiXCR, TCRdb re-called the 5' RACE reads, giving one row per CDR3 protein. The sample carries hundreds of thousands of distinct CDR3 sequences, over 5% recorded once. Germline CDR1 and CDR2: SGHDN and FVKESK. The CDR3 consists of 16 residues. The ends lost 4 bases at V and 0 bases at J; junction bases unmatched: 6. The clonotype comes from a man aged 18-30 years in good health. Material for sequencing was naive T cells sorted from blood. The chain has TRBV14 and TRBJ2-3, with 8 nucleotides matching TRBD1. The CDR3 reads CASSLNRDRSTDTQYF. In nucleotides, the CDR3 is TGTGCCAGCAGCCTTAACCGGGACAGGAGCACAGATACGCAGTATTTT. Using reference TRBV14 and TRBJ2-3 for the parts outside the CDR3, the full variable domain is EAGVTQFPSHSVIEKGQTVTLRCDPISGHDNLYWYRRVMGKEIKFLLHFVKESKQDESGMPNNRFLAERTGGTYSTLKVQPAELEDSGVYFCASSLNRDRSTDTQYFGPGTRLTVL.